This is a list of T cell receptor beta chains from one sample in a study of blood T cell repertoires in COVID-19. Using immunoSEQ multiplex PCR, the repertoire was profiled, and TCRdb retains in-frame clones only, with some absent. The data show about 220,000 clones, 82% seen once. The material sequenced was PBMCs or T cells enriched from blood (not recorded which). These TCRs come from a woman aged 55-75 years who had recovered from COVID-19. CDR3s include the opening cysteine and the closing phenylalanine or tryptophan. D genes are given only for firm matches. Not every row has a clone size; where given, it reads once, few, many or a size class.

d_gene	v_gene	abundance	j_gene	CDR3aa	CDR3nt
TRBD2	TRBV7-7	.	TRBJ2-5	CASSFLAGGLIQETQYF	TGTGCCAGCAGCTTCCTAGCGGGGGGCCTCATCCAAGAGACCCAGTACTTC
TRBD2	TRBV27	.	TRBJ2-2	CASKLAGENTGELFF	TGTGCCAGCAAATTAGCGGGGGAGAACACCGGGGAGCTGTTTTTT
.	TRBV7-9	.	TRBJ2-7	CASSLWNRDHEQYF	TGTGCCAGCAGCCTATGGAACAGGGACCACGAGCAGTACTTC
TRBD1	TRBV5-4	.	TRBJ1-2	CASSSDRGRVYGYTF	TGTGCCAGCAGCTCGGACAGGGGGCGAGTCTATGGCTACACCTTC
TRBD2	TRBV24-1	.	TRBJ2-1	CAIGGASYNEQFF	TGTGCCATCGGGGGGGCATCCTACAATGAGCAGTTCTTC
.	TRBV5-8	.	TRBJ1-3	CASSSTGTSGNTIYF	TGTGCCAGCAGCTCCACAGGGACCTCTGGAAACACCATATATTTT
.	TRBV3-1/TRBV3-2	.	TRBJ1-3	CASSQDRGRNSGNTIYF	TGTGCCAGCAGCCAAGATCGAGGGCGGAACTCTGGAAACACCATATATTTT
TRBD1	TRBV7-6	.	TRBJ1-2	CASSLAGDRGPWNGYTF	TGTGCCAGCAGCTTAGCGGGGGACAGGGGGCCGTGGAATGGCTACACCTTC
.	TRBV7-2	.	TRBJ1-1	CASSLERGRPEAFF	TGTGCCAGCAGCTTAGAAAGGGGCCGGCCTGAAGCTTTCTTT
.	TRBV27	.	TRBJ1-1	CASTHFPPGTEAFF	TGTGCCAGCACCCACTTCCCCCCGGGGACTGAAGCTTTCTTT
TRBD2	TRBV6-5	.	TRBJ2-1	CASSYSSGGAQFF	TGTGCCAGCAGTTACTCTAGCGGGGGGGCGCAGTTCTTC
TRBD1	TRBV5-4	.	TRBJ2-1	CASSRPGQGIEQFF	TGTGCCAGCAGCCGCCCGGGACAGGGGATTGAGCAGTTCTTC
TRBD1	TRBV10-1	few	TRBJ2-2	CASSPRGPNTGELFF	TGCGCCAGCAGCCCCAGGGGGCCAAACACCGGGGAGCTGTTTTTT
.	TRBV7-8	.	TRBJ2-1	CASSPSMSSYNEQFF	TGTGCCAGCAGCCCGTCGATGAGCTCCTACAATGAGCAGTTCTTC
TRBD1	TRBV27	.	TRBJ1-2	CASSSRTGTGYTF	TGTGCCAGCAGTTCCCGGACAGGGACGGGCTACACCTTC
TRBD1	TRBV18	once	TRBJ2-2	CASSRPGTGTGELFF	TGTGCCAGCTCACGTCCCGGGACAGGGACCGGGGAGCTGTTTTTT
.	TRBV3-1/TRBV3-2	.	TRBJ1-2	CASSQDQATGPVVRGNYGYTF	TGTGCCAGCAGCCAAGATCAAGCGACAGGACCGGTGGTGAGGGGTAACTATGGCTACACCTTC
.	TRBV7-9	.	TRBJ2-3	CAGPPGVSTDTQYF	TGTGCCGGCCCCCCCGGGGTGAGCACAGATACGCAGTATTTT
.	TRBV5-8	.	TRBJ1-4	CASSLAIIGRGEKLFF	TGTGCCAGCAGCTTGGCCATTATCGGGAGGGGTGAAAAACTGTTTTTT
.	TRBV14	.	TRBJ2-7	CASGRDFEQYF	TGTGCCAGCGGTCGGGACTTCGAGCAGTACTTC
.	TRBV6-4	few	TRBJ1-6	CASSEAGFGSPLHF	TGTGCCAGCAGTGAGGCGGGGTTCGGATCACCCCTCCACTTT
.	TRBV19	few	TRBJ1-2	CASSPAGVYGYTF	TGTGCCAGTAGTCCCGCCGGGGTCTATGGCTACACCTTC
TRBD1	TRBV27	.	TRBJ2-2	CASSLVGQGAGGTGGELFF	TGTGCCAGCAGTCTAGTCGGACAGGGGGCGGGCGGCACTGGCGGGGAGCTGTTTTTT
TRBD2	TRBV7-2	.	TRBJ2-7	CASSLGTSGRSGSYEQYF	TGTGCCAGCAGCTTAGGGACTAGCGGGAGGAGCGGTTCCTACGAGCAGTACTTC
TRBD1	TRBV12-3/TRBV12-4	.	TRBJ1-1	CASSRRDSTEAFF	TGTGCCAGCAGCCGTAGGGACAGCACTGAAGCTTTCTTT
TRBD1	TRBV11-2	.	TRBJ2-7	CASSRRQGNEQYF	TGTGCCAGCAGCAGACGACAGGGGAACGAGCAGTACTTC
.	TRBV19	.	TRBJ1-2	CASSVGGGYEAGYTF	TGTGCCAGTAGTGTAGGCGGGGGATACGAGGCTGGCTACACCTTC
TRBD2	TRBV4-3	.	TRBJ2-3	CASGLSGGPGDTQYF	TGCGCCAGCGGCCTTAGCGGGGGGCCGGGAGATACGCAGTATTTT
TRBD2	TRBV6-5	.	TRBJ2-3	CASSYEGLQTQYF	TGTGCCAGCAGCTATGAGGGACTACAAACGCAGTATTTT
TRBD1	TRBV3-1/TRBV3-2	.	TRBJ1-5	CASSQDETGGGGGNQPQHF	TGTGCCAGCAGCCAAGATGAGACAGGGGGAGGAGGCGGCAATCAGCCCCAGCATTTT
.	TRBV3-1/TRBV3-2	.	TRBJ2-7	CASSPGVSYEQYF	TGTGCCAGCAGCCCAGGGGTCTCCTACGAGCAGTACTTC
TRBD2	TRBV5-1	few	TRBJ2-7	CASSFMTSGYEQYF	TGCGCCAGCAGCTTTATGACTAGCGGCTACGAGCAGTACTTC
.	TRBV7-9	.	TRBJ1-2	CASSFREYGYTF	TGTGCCAGCAGCTTCCGGGAGTATGGCTACACCTTC
TRBD2	TRBV29-1	.	TRBJ2-1	CSGRAGENEQFF	TGCAGCGGTCGAGCGGGAGAGAATGAGCAGTTCTTC
.	TRBV7-2	few	TRBJ2-5	CASSMYQETQYF	TGTGCCAGCAGTATGTACCAAGAGACCCAGTACTTC
TRBD2	TRBV6-5	.	TRBJ2-7	CASAREGVRYEQYF	TGTGCCAGCGCCCGGGAGGGGGTTCGCTACGAGCAGTACTTC
TRBD2	TRBV7-3	.	TRBJ2-2	CASSEGLTNTGELFF	TGTGCCAGCAGCGAGGGACTAACGAACACCGGGGAGCTGTTTTTT
TRBD1	TRBV6-5	few	TRBJ2-7	CASSYRTGPSYEQYF	TGTGCCAGCAGTTATCGGACAGGGCCCTCCTACGAGCAGTACTTC
.	TRBV15	.	TRBJ2-2	CATSRDQGTGELFF	TGTGCCACCAGCAGAGATCAGGGGACCGGGGAGCTGTTTTTT
TRBD1	TRBV27	.	TRBJ2-7	CASSPKQGARYEQYF	TGTGCCAGCAGTCCCAAACAGGGGGCTAGGTACGAGCAGTACTTC
.	TRBV2	.	TRBJ2-7	CASSYSLYEQYF	TGTGCCAGCAGTTATTCCCTCTACGAGCAGTACTTC
.	TRBV19	.	TRBJ1-2	CASNAPGDPLLRGYTF	TGTGCCAGTAACGCCCCCGGGGATCCCCTATTAAGGGGCTACACCTTC
.	TRBV19	.	TRBJ2-1	CASSIWYGLASNEQFF	TGTGCCAGTAGTATATGGTACGGGCTAGCGAGCAATGAGCAGTTCTTC
.	TRBV7-9	few	TRBJ1-2	CASSSYRLDNYGYTF	TGTGCCAGCAGCTCGTACCGGCTAGATAACTATGGCTACACCTTC
.	TRBV28	.	TRBJ1-1	CASSPPDRNTEAFF	TGTGCCAGCAGCCCCCCGGACAGGAACACTGAAGCTTTCTTT
.	TRBV5-1	.	TRBJ2-3	CASSLSFSPDTQYF	TGCGCCAGCAGCTTGTCTTTTAGCCCAGATACGCAGTATTTT
TRBD1	TRBV10-3	.	TRBJ2-5	CAISRQGAEETQYF	TGTGCCATCAGTCGACAGGGGGCCGAGGAGACCCAGTACTTC
TRBD2	TRBV18	.	TRBJ2-7	CASSPTLASTYEQYF	TGTGCCAGCTCTCCTACACTAGCGTCAACCTACGAGCAGTACTTC
TRBD2	TRBV11-3	.	TRBJ2-1	CASSLAGLAGGNEQFF	TGTGCCAGCAGCTTAGCTGGTCTAGCGGGAGGGAATGAGCAGTTCTTC
.	TRBV19	.	TRBJ1-6	CASSPEGVSPLHF	TGTGCCAGTAGTCCAGAGGGGGTTTCACCCCTCCACTTT
.	TRBV5-1	.	TRBJ2-3	CASVRVPTDTDTQYF	TGCGCCAGCGTTCGGGTCCCTACCGACACAGATACGCAGTATTTT
.	TRBV21-1	.	TRBJ1-3	CASGQGSGNTIYF	TGTGCCAGCGGACAGGGGTCTGGAAACACCATATATTTT
.	TRBV6-9	.	TRBJ2-7	CASSSDGWEQYF	TGTGCCAGCAGTTCCGACGGGTGGGAGCAGTACTTC
.	TRBV4-1	.	TRBJ1-1	CASSQERGGRNTEAFF	TGCGCCAGCAGCCAAGAGAGAGGAGGACGGAACACTGAAGCTTTCTTT